This TCR beta chain came from a study of shared clonotypes between healthy human individuals. Study-level points and caveats: Naive subsets tended to show greater estimated richness than memory subsets.

The data were produced by immunoSEQ multiplex PCR, yet TCRdb's version contains in-frame clones alone and is incomplete. The sample shows about 2 million clones, over 85% of them seen only once. Note on this clone: The target antigen is unknown. Other DNA sequences in the same sample also yield this CDR3.

This CDR3 has 16 amino acids. Germline CDR1 SGDLS, CDR2 YYNGEE. V gave up 0 bases and J gave up 0 bases, with 11 bases separating them. This receptor was identified in a young man in good health. Sequencing was done on a sample of naive CD4+ T cells sorted from blood. Stated subset: CD45RA+ positively selected. The chain combines TRBV9 with TRBJ2-3; D might be TRBD2 (6 bases). CDR3 bases: TGTGCCAGCAGCGTAGCCCTCCGGGGGAGCACAGATACGCAGTATTTT. It yields the protein CASSVALRGSTDTQYF. Complete variable domain (other parts from reference TRBV9 and TRBJ2-3): DSGVTQTPKHLITATGQRVTLRCSPRSGDLSVYWYQQSLDQGLQFLIQYYNGEERAKGNILERFSAQQFPDLHSELNLSSLELGDSALYFCASSVALRGSTDTQYFGPGTRLTVL.